The clone carrying this T cell receptor (beta chain) was counted only a few times. Its antigen is not known. The same CDR3 arises from other DNA sequences in this sample as well. CDR3 length: 16 amino acids. V was pared by 1 base and J by 0 bases, with 2 bases of the junction left unmatched. Germline V gives CDR1 SGHRS, CDR2 YFSETQ. This record comes from a study of cytomegalovirus exposure and HLA in healthy donors. The donors comprised healthy bone marrow donors. This PCR relied on a set of 60 Vbeta primers and 13 Jbeta primers. In the original workflow: Roughly 11 million shared chains were among approximately 87 million unique TCR beta chains counted in a later analysis. Generated by immunoSEQ multiplex PCR, the TCRdb table keeps only in-frame clones and is missing some. V and J calls and clone size follow that table, whereas D and trimming were derived from the DNA. The sample lists approximately 100,000 clones, 50% to 70% seen once, with about 3.8% in the top ten.

Overall study findings and caveats: An ancestry cluster, one associated with Asian ancestry, reportedly showed fewer N-insertions than the approximately 700-donor mean in a later analysis. Available immune exposure information covered CMV serostatus only.

Sequenced material: PBMCs. The clonotype was recovered from a man in his thirties or forties in good health and CMV-seropositive. The V gene is TRBV5-1, the J gene TRBJ2-3; 10 bases fit TRBD2. CDR3: CASSLSSGGSTDTQYF. The DNA of the CDR3 is TGCGCCAGCAGCTTGAGTAGCGGGGGGAGCACAGATACGCAGTATTTT.